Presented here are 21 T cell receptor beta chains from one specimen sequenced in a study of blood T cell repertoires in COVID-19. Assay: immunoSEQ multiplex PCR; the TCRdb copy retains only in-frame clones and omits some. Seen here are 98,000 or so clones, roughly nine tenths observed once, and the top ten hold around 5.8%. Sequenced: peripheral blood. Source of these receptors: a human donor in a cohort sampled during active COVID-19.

The CDR3 loop is CASLSRDFSGYTF. The CDR3 nucleotides read TGTGCCAGTTTATCCCGCGACTTCTCTGGGTACACCTTC. This sequence joins TRBV6-5 and TRBJ1-2; D ambiguous. The germline V gene encodes CDR1 MNHEY and CDR2 SVGAGI. The CDR3 totals 13 residues. Trimming removed 9 bases at V and 11 bases at J, with 22 bases between.

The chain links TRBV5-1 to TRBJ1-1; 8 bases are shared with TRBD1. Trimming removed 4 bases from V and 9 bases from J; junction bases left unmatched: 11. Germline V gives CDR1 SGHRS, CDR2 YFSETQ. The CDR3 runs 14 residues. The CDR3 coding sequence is TGCGCCAGCAGCGGGGAGTGGACAGGGAGCCAAGCTTTCTTT. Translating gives CASSGEWTGSQAFF.

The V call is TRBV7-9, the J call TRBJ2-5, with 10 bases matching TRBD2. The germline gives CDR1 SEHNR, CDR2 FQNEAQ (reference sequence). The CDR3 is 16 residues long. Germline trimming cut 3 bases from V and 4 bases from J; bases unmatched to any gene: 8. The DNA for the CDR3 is TGTGCCAGCAGCTTCCGTACTAGCGGGGATGGAGAGACCCAGTACTTC. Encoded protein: CASSFRTSGDGETQYF.

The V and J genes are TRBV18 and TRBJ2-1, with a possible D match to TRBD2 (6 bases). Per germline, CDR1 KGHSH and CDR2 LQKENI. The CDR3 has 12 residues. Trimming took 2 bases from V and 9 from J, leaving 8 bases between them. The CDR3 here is CASSPGGFEQFF. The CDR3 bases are TGTGCCAGCTCACCAGGGGGGTTTGAGCAGTTCTTC.

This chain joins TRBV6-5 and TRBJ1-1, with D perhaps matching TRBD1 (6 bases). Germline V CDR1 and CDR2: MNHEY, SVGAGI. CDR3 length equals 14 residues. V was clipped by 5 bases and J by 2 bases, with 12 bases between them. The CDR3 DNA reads TGTGCCAGCAGTCTGGGACAAATTAACACTGAAGCTTTCTTT. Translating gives CASSLGQINTEAFF.

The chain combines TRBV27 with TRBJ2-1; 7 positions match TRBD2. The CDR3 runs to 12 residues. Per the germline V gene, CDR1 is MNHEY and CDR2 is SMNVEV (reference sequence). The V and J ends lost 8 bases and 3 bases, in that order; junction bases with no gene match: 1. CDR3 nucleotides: TGTGCCAGCGGGAGGGGCTACAATGAGCAGTTCTTC. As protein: CASGRGYNEQFF.

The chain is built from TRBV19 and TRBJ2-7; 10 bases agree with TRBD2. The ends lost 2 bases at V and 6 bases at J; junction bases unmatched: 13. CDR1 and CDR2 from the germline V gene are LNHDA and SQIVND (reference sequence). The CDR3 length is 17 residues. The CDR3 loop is CASSIHQRTSGTSEQYF. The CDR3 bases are TGTGCCAGTAGTATACATCAGAGGACTAGCGGAACTTCCGAGCAGTACTTC.

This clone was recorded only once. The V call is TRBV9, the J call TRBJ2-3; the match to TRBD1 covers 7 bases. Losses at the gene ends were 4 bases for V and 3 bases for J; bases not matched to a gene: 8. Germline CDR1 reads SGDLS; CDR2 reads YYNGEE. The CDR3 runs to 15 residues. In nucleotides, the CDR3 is TGTGCCAGCAGCACAACAGGGGTCAATACAGATACGCAGTATTTT. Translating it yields CASSTTGVNTDTQYF. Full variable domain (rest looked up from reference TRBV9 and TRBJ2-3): DSGVTQTPKHLITATGQRVTLRCSPRSGDLSVYWYQQSLDQGLQFLIQYYNGEERAKGNILERFSAQQFPDLHSELNLSSLELGDSALYFCASSTTGVNTDTQYFGPGTRLTVL.

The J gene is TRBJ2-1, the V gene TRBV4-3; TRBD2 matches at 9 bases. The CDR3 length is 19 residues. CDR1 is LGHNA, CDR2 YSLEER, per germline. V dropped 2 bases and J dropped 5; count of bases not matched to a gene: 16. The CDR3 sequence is CASSQRKSLSGSWDNEQFF. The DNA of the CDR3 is TGCGCCAGCAGCCAAAGAAAATCCCTTAGCGGGAGCTGGGACAATGAGCAGTTCTTC.

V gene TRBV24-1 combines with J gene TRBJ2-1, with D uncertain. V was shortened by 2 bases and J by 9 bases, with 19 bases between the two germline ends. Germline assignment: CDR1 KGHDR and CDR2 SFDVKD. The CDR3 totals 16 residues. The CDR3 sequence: CATSDSTTGRIGEQFF. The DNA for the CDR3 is TGTGCCACCAGTGATTCGACGACTGGAAGAATCGGTGAGCAGTTCTTC.

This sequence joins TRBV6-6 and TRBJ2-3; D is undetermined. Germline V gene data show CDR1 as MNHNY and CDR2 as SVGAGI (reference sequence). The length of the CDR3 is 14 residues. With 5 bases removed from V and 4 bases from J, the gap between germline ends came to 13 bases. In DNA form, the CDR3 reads TGTGCCAGCAGTGCGACGAGGAGCCCAGATACGCAGTATTTT. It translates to CASSATRSPDTQYF.

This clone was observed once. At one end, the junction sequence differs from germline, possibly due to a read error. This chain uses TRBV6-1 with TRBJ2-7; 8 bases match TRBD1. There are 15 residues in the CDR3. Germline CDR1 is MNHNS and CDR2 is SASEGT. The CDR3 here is CASSDGQGVSHEQYF. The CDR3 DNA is TGTGCCAGCAGTGATGGACAGGGAGTCTCCCACGAGCAGTACTTC.

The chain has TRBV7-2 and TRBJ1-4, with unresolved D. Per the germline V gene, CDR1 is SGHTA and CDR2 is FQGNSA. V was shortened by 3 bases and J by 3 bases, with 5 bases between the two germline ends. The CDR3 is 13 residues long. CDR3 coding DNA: TGTGCCAGCAGCTTTGGGCCTAATGAAAAACTGTTTTTT. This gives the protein CASSFGPNEKLFF.

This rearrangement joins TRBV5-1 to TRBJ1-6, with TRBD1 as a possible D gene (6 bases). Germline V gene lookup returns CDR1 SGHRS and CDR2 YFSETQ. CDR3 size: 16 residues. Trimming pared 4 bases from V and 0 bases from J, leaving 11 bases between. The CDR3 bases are TGCGCCAGCAGCCATGGACAGAGCTCCTATAATTCACCCCTCCACTTT. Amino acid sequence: CASSHGQSSYNSPLHF.

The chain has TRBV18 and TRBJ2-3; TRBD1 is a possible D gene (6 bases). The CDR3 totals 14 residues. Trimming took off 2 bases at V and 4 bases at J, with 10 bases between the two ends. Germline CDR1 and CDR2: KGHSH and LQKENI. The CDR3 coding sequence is TGTGCCAGCTCACCAGCAGGGGTGGCAGATACGCAGTATTTT. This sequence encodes CASSPAGVADTQYF.

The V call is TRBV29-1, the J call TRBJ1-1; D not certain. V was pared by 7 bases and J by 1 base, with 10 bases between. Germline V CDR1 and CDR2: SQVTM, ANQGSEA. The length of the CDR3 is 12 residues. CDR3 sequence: CSGSWRNTEAFF. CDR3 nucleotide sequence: TGCAGCGGCTCCTGGAGGAACACTGAAGCTTTCTTT.

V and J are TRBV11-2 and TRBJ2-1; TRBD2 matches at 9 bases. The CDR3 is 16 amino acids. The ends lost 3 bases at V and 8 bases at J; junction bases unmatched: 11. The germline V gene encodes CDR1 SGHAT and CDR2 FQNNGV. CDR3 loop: CASSFDVREGLYEQFF. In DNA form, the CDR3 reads TGTGCCAGCAGCTTTGACGTGCGGGAGGGTTTGTATGAGCAGTTCTTC.

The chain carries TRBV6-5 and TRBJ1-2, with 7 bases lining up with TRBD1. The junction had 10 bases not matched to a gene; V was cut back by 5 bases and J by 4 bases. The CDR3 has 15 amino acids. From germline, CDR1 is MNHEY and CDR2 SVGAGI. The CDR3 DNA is TGTGCCAGCAGTCATTGGGACAGTGGAATCTATGGCTACACCTTC. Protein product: CASSHWDSGIYGYTF.

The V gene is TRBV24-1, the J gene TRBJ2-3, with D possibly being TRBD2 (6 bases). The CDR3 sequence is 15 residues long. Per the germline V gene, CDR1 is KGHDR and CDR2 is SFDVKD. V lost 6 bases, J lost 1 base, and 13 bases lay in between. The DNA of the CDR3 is TGTGCCACCAGTTCTACCGGGGGAGGCACAGATACGCAGTATTTT. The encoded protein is CATSSTGGGTDTQYF.

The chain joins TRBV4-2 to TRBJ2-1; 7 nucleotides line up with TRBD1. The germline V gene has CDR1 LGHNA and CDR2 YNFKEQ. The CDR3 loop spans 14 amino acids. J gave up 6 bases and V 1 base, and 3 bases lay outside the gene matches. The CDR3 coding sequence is TGTGCCAGCAGCCAAGGCACAGGGGTCAATGAGCAGTTCTTC. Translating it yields CASSQGTGVNEQFF.

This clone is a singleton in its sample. This chain's CDR3 is CASSPASGREVYEQYF. The DNA of the CDR3 is TGTGCCAGCAGCCCGGCGAGCGGGAGGGAGGTTTACGAGCAGTACTTC. The V gene is TRBV7-9, the J gene TRBJ2-7; 10 bases are a match to TRBD2. From germline, CDR1 is SEHNR and CDR2 FQNEAQ (reference sequence). The V and J ends lost 5 bases and 4 bases, in that order; junction bases with no gene match: 11. The CDR3 covers 16 residues.